The clone carrying this TCR beta chain rates as medium-sized. TCRdb used MiXCR to call clones anew from the PCR reads. This table has about 20,000 clones, roughly 12% appearing once. No patient had received any treatment before thyroid surgery. The data stem from a study of metastatic and nonmetastatic thyroid tumors. After removal of 4 bases from V and 1 base from J, the junction contained 10 bases not matched to a gene. CDR3 size: 17 residues. Germline values: CDR1 MNHNS, CDR2 SASEGT. The TCR originated in a female donor with papillary thyroid cancer or a benign thyroid nodule (not recorded which). Some clones in this sample may be carry-over from other donors' samples. The sample was blood. This chain links TRBV6-1 with TRBJ2-5, with 9 bases identical to TRBD2. CDR3 protein: CASSAGVLAGSQETQYF. The CDR3 nucleotides read TGTGCCAGCAGTGCAGGGGTACTAGCGGGTTCCCAAGAGACCCAGTACTTC.